This section outlines one TCR beta chain sequence together with its context. This clone's antigen is unknown. The record has no base qualities; no much larger clone is one base away. The data originate from a study of identical twins (TCRdb year 2016). Regarding the study in general: To test whether fetal clonotypes persist, this study deep-sequenced TCR alpha and beta repertoires from monozygotic twins, from unrelated adults of various ages, and from cord blood. To rule out contamination, replicate twin experiments were performed at different times with different library preparation protocols.

Here is what the overall study found, with its caveats: Abundant cord blood beta clonotypes carried fewer insertions; young adult naive repertoires showed a weaker similar trend, while memory repertoires showed none. Zero-insertion analyses could be partly confounded by invariant T cells such as MAIT and iNKT, though diverse VJ usage argued against such confounding for most clonotypes. In beta out-of-frame sequences, excess twin sharing was weaker, because having fewer shared sequences lowered the signal-to-noise ratio. Compared with coincidental sharing between unrelated individuals, an excess of low generation-probability sequences was observed among out-of-frame TCR alpha sequences shared between twins. Conclusions relied on cross-sectional statistical analysis, since the same donors could not be followed over many years. Recombination models systematically underestimated out-of-frame TCR alpha sharing in monozygotic twins but agreed with sharing between unrelated individuals.

The library was produced with 5' RACE. Sequencing took place on an Illumina HiSeq 2000. Template switching introduced a universal primer binding site; the final cDNA contained a unique molecular identifier, enabling accurate counting of TCR cDNA molecules. Specific primers in the conserved constant-segment region were used to synthesize first-strand cDNA for TCR alpha and beta chains. To control for contamination, each cDNA library was double barcoded with a SMART-Mk sample barcode plus Illumina barcodes. TruSeq adapter sequences along with Illumina sample barcodes were introduced in two successive PCR steps. Sequencing of the TCR alpha and beta cDNA libraries was done on the Illumina HiSeq platform using custom primers. For the original study's pipeline: MiGEC processed the raw reads to extract unique molecular identifiers, while MiXCR was used to determine the CDR3 positions. For each individual, recombination models were inferred using an EM algorithm with the repgenHMM and IGoR tools. Shared clonotypes were analyzed with the tcR package in R, and sharing was normalized by the product of cloneset sizes. To study raw recombination free of thymic and clonal selection effects, out-of-frame nonproductive sequences were analyzed. TCRdb cleaned the public reads at Q25 with fastp, built clones with MiXCR and kept in-frame beta chains. Merged by CDR3 protein, the rows form single entries marked with the most common genes and DNA. TCRdb, not the original authors, processed these V and J calls. A total of 450,000 or so distinct CDR3 sequences appear in this sample, 24% of them only once. The ten largest clonotypes hold about 3% of the sample.

The V and J ends are trimmed by 4 bases and 6 bases, leaving 18 bases between them. Based on the germline V gene, the CDR1 and CDR2 sequences are ENHRY and SYGVKD. Reading from cysteine to phenylalanine, the CDR3 counts 15 amino acids. CDR3 DNA only is kept here, 45 bases in frame from base 1. Every donor in the study was a healthy Caucasian. Three pairs of female monozygotic twins, all aged about 18 to 29 years, were included in the twin cohort. Positive isolation kits from Invitrogen were used to isolate CD4+ and CD8+ T cell populations. This same sample was also taken into another study, of T cells expressing NK-cell markers. As the second study states: TCR beta-chain repertoires were profiled in sorted CD3+CD56+NKG2C+, CD3+CD56+NKG2C- and CD3+CD56-NKG2C+ T-cell subsets from several donors. Among the eight sequenced donors, seven were HCMV-seropositive and one was HCMV-seronegative. In several experiments an anti-gammadeltaTCR antibody was added to restrict sorting to alphabetaTCR-expressing T cells. For several donors, the dominant CD3+CD56+NKG2C+ clonotypes were among the top 10 CD8+ clonotypes and accounted for roughly 1.0-8% of CD8+ T cells. Those dominant clonotypes were again the most abundant among CD3+CD56-NKG2C+ cells in a few donors, at about 25-60.1%. It remained unclear whether the expanded NKG2C-expressing T cell clones were specific for HCMV antigens. The eight sequenced donors were randomly selected healthy volunteers, three men and five women. To determine HCMV serostatus, a commercial ELISA kit was used to detect HCMV-specific IgG in serum. MIGEC was used to demultiplex reads and group reads by UMI, and MiTCR was used to assemble and quantify clonotypes. To remove erroneous sequences, TCR cDNA sequences were retained only when supported by two or more reads. The tcR package was used for downstream repertoire analysis, with clonotypes matched between fractions based on CDR3 nucleotide sequence plus V segment. VDJmatch was used to annotate antigen specificity against VDJdb, with one amino acid substitution allowed in CDR3.

The sample consisted of CD4+ T cells sorted from blood. The receptor's source is a woman aged 18-29 years in good health. The V gene is TRBV10-3 and the J gene is TRBJ1-1; a tentative D match to TRBD1 spans 5 bases. The nucleotide sequence reads TGTGCCATCAGTGTCGGAGCAGGGCTGGGCGCTGAAGCTTTCTTT. It is translated as CAISVGAGLGAEAFF.